A selection of T cell receptor beta chains follows, all from one sample in a study of blood T cells in healthy people across ages. TCRdb re-called the 5' RACE reads with MiXCR, one entry per CDR3 protein. The profile shows more than 1,400,000 distinct CDR3 sequences, approximately 42% of them singletons. The sequenced sample was blood. Receptors originate from a woman between 18 and 29 years old in good health. Both conserved end residues are part of each CDR3. Fields, in order: CDR3 length, J gene, V gene, D gene, clone size, CDR3 DNA, CDR3 protein. The D gene is left open where the match is weak. Not every row has a clone size; where given, it reads once, few, many or a size class.

>16|TRBJ2-3|TRBV20-1|TRBD2|few
TGCAGTGCTAGTCCCCTACCTAGCGGGGGGGGAGATACGCAGTATTTT
CSASPLPSGGGDTQYF
>13|TRBJ2-5|TRBV6-6|-|-
TGTGCCACCTCCCCCATCGGGGAGGAGACCCAGTACTTC
CATSPIGEETQYF
>14|TRBJ2-1|TRBV12-3/TRBV12-4|-|-
TGTGCCAGCACCTACCTTCCCGCTACACATGAGCAGTTCTTC
CASTYLPATHEQFF
>16|TRBJ2-7|TRBV7-9|-|once
TGTGCCAGCAGCTTAACGGGCACAGCAGCCTTCTACGAGCAGTACTTC
CASSLTGTAAFYEQYF
>12|TRBJ2-1|TRBV7-2|-|-
TGTGCCAGCAGACAAGGACCAGGGGAGCAGTTCTTC
CASRQGPGEQFF
>14|TRBJ2-1|TRBV12-3/TRBV12-4|TRBD2|few
TGTGCCAGCGCACTAGCGGGGGGGCCTAATGAGCAGTTCTTC
CASALAGGPNEQFF
>17|TRBJ2-6|TRBV7-2|-|-
TGTGCCAGCAGCTTATTTGGGCATAGCTCTGGGGCCAACGTCCTGACTTTC
CASSLFGHSSGANVLTF
>16|TRBJ2-1|TRBV5-1|TRBD1|-
TGCGCCTGTCAGACAGGGAAAAAGAGCTCCTACAATGAGCAGTTCTTC
CACQTGKKSSYNEQFF
>14|TRBJ2-3|TRBV7-7|-|-
TGTGCCAGCAGCCCTCCTGGGTGGCCAGATACGCAGTATTTT
CASSPPGWPDTQYF
>14|TRBJ2-2|TRBV30|-|once
TGTGCCTGGGAAAATGGGGGATTTACCGGGGAGCTGTTTTTT
CAWENGGFTGELFF
>13|TRBJ1-1|TRBV10-3|TRBD1|-
TGTGCCATCAGCCGGACAGGAGTATTTGAAGCTTTCTTT
CAISRTGVFEAFF
>15|TRBJ2-3|TRBV10-3|-|-
TGTGCCATCAGTGCTAGCCTAAGTTCCACAGATACGCAGTATTTT
CAISASLSSTDTQYF
>14|TRBJ2-7|TRBV28|-|few
TGTGCCAGCAGTTTAGGGCAGAGAAATTACGAGCAGTACTTC
CASSLGQRNYEQYF
>15|TRBJ1-5|TRBV10-3|-|few
TGTGCCATCAGTGAGTCGTTGGGGCTCGGACAGCCCCAGCATTTT
CAISESLGLGQPQHF
>13|TRBJ1-1|TRBV29-1|-|-
TGCAGCGTTCGGACAGAGCTGAACACTGAAGCTTTCTTT
CSVRTELNTEAFF
>11|TRBJ2-4|TRBV6-5|-|few
TGTGCCAGCAGCCAAGGCCCAATTCAGTACTTC
CASSQGPIQYF
>13|TRBJ1-2|TRBV29-1|TRBD1|few
TGCAGCGTTGTCCTAACCGGGACAGATGGCTACACCTTC
CSVVLTGTDGYTF
>12|TRBJ1-1|TRBV20-1|-|few
TGCAGTAGCCTATCGACAGGAATTAAAGCTTTCTTT
CSSLSTGIKAFF
>14|TRBJ1-1|TRBV5-1|-|few
TGCGCCAGCAGCTCCTTTCAGGGCCACACTGAAGCTTTCTTT
CASSSFQGHTEAFF
>13|TRBJ1-2|TRBV7-2|TRBD1|-
TGTGCCAGCAGCCTTCTCGGACAGGGCCCCTACACCTTC
CASSLLGQGPYTF
>13|TRBJ2-7|TRBV2|-|few
TGTGCCAGCAGTGACAGATTTCGTTACGAGCAGTACTTC
CASSDRFRYEQYF
>16|TRBJ1-5|TRBV19|-|-
TGTGCCAGTAGTATGCCGGGACTTCGGGACAATCAGCCCCAGCATTTT
CASSMPGLRDNQPQHF
>13|TRBJ2-5|TRBV28|TRBD1|many
TGTGCCAGCAGGAGGACAGGGTTAGAGACCCAGTACTTC
CASRRTGLETQYF
>14|TRBJ2-1|TRBV10-3|TRBD2|few
TGTGCCATGGCAACGGGACTAAATGGCGATGAGCAGTTCTTC
CAMATGLNGDEQFF
>16|TRBJ2-1|TRBV4-1|TRBD2|-
TGCGCCAGCAGCCGGAACCTAGCGGGAGGTTATAATGAGCAGTTCTTC
CASSRNLAGGYNEQFF
>12|TRBJ2-3|TRBV2|-|-
TGTGCCAGCAGCCGAGGGCTAGATACGCAGTATTTT
CASSRGLDTQYF
>13|TRBJ2-7|TRBV6-1|-|few
TGTGCCAGCAGTGATCCCGGGCTCTCCGAGCAGTACTTC
CASSDPGLSEQYF
>14|TRBJ2-5|TRBV20-1|-|-
TGCAGTGCGGTCCGGGACATGGGATTGGAGACCCAGTACTTC
CSAVRDMGLETQYF
>15|TRBJ2-5|TRBV9|TRBD2|few
TGTGCCAGCAGCCCCGGACTAGCGGGGGTCTGGGGGCAGTACTTC
CASSPGLAGVWGQYF
>16|TRBJ2-3|TRBV27|TRBD1|-
TGTGCCAGCAGTTTGAGACAGGGTTCGGGCACAGATACGCAGTATTTT
CASSLRQGSGTDTQYF
>14|TRBJ1-1|TRBV20-1|-|-
TGCAGTGCTAGAGATCATGTAGGGCGGGCTGAAGCTTTCTTT
CSARDHVGRAEAFF
>17|TRBJ2-1|TRBV28|TRBD2|-
TGTGCCAGCAGGGCCCCGGGGACTAGCAACTCCTACAATGAGCAGTTCTTC
CASRAPGTSNSYNEQFF
>14|TRBJ2-7|TRBV29-1|-|few
TGCAGCGTTGTCGGCAGGGACTCCCCCTACGAGCAGTACTTC
CSVVGRDSPYEQYF
>15|TRBJ2-7|TRBV10-3|TRBD2|few
TGTGCCATCAGGACTAGCGGGAGCGGACTCTACGAGCAGTACTTC
CAIRTSGSGLYEQYF
>14|TRBJ1-1|TRBV20-1|-|-
TGCAGTGCCATTGACAGGTCCTTGAACACTGAAGCTTTCTTT
CSAIDRSLNTEAFF
>15|TRBJ2-3|TRBV4-2|-|few
TGTGCCAGCAGCCAAGACACGACCACCCGGTATACGCAGTATTTT
CASSQDTTTRYTQYF
>14|TRBJ2-7|TRBV7-2|TRBD2|few
TGTGCCAGCAGCTCGGGGACTAGCAGATACGAGCAGTACTTC
CASSSGTSRYEQYF
>13|TRBJ1-2|TRBV20-1|-|-
TGCAGTGCTAGAGATCTCATTGACTATGGCTACACCTTC
CSARDLIDYGYTF
>14|TRBJ1-1|TRBV5-1|-|-
TGCGCCAGCAGCTTGGATGGCTTGACGGCTGAAGCTTTCTTT
CASSLDGLTAEAFF
>13|TRBJ1-2|TRBV9|-|-
TGTGCCAGCAGCGTCCCGGGACTCTATGGCTACACCTTC
CASSVPGLYGYTF